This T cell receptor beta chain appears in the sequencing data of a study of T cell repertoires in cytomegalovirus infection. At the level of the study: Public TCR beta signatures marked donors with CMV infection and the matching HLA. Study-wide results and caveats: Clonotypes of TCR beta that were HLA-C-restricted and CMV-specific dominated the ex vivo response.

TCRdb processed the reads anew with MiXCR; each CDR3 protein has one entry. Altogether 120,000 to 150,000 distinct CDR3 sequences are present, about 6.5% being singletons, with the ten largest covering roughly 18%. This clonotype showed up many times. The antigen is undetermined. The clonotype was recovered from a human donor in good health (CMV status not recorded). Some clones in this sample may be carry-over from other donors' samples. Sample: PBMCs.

The CDR3 is CASSLPGSEKLFF. The CDR3 nucleotides are TGTGCCAGCAGTTTACCAGGGAGTGAAAAACTGTTTTTT. The V and J genes are TRBV28 and TRBJ1-4; weak D call: TRBD1 (5 bases). V shed 2 bases and J shed 7 bases, with 8 bases lying between them. The germline V gene encodes CDR1 MDHEN and CDR2 SYDVKM. The CDR3 runs to 13 residues.